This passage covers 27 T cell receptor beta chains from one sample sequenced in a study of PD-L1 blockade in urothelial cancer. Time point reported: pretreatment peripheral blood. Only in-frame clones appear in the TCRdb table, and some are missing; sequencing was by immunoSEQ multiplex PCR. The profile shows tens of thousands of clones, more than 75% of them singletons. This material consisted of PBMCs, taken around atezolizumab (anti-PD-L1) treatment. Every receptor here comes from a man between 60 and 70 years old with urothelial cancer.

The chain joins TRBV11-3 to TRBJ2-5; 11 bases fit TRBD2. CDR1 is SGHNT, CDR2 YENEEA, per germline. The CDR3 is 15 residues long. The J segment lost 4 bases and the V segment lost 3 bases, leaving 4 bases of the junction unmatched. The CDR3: CASSLGLAAGETQYF. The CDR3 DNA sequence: TGTGCCAGCAGCTTGGGACTAGCGGCAGGAGAGACCCAGTACTTC.

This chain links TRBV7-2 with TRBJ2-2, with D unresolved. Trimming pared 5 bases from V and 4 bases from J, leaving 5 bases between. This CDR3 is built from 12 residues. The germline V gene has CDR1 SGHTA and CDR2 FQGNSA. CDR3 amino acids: CASSQFTGELFF. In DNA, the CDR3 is TGTGCCAGCAGCCAATTCACCGGGGAGCTGTTTTTT.

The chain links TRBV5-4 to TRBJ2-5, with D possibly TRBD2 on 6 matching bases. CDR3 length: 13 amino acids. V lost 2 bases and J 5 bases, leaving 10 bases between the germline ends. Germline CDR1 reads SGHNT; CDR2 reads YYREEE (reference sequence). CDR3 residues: CASSLLLAETQYF. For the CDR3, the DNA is TGTGCCAGCAGCTTATTGCTAGCGGAGACCCAGTACTTC.

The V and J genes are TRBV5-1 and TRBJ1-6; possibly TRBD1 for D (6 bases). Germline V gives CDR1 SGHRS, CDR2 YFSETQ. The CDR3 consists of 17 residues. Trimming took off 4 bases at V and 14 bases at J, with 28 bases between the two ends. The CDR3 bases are TGCGCCAGCAGCCCCGGTGGGCAGGGAGGGCCTAGGGGGACCCTCCACTTT. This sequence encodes CASSPGGQGGPRGTLHF.

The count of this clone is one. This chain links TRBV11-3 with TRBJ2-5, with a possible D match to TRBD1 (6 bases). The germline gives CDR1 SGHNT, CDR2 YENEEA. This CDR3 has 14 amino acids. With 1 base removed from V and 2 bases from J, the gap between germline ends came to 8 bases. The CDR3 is CASSLGQGQETQYF. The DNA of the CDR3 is TGTGCCAGCAGCTTAGGTCAGGGGCAAGAGACCCAGTACTTC.

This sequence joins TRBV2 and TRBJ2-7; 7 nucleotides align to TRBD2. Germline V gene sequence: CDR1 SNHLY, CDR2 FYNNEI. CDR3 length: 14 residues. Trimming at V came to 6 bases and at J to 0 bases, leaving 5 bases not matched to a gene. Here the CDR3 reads CASSARGSSYEQYF. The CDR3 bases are TGTGCCAGCAGCGCGCGCGGGAGCTCCTACGAGCAGTACTTC.

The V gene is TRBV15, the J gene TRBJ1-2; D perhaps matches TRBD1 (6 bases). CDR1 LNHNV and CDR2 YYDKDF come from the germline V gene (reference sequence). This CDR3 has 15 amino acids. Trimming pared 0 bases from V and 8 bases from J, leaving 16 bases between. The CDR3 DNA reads TGTGCCACCAGCAGAGATTCGGGGGGCCTAATGGGCTACACCTTC. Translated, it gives CATSRDSGGLMGYTF.

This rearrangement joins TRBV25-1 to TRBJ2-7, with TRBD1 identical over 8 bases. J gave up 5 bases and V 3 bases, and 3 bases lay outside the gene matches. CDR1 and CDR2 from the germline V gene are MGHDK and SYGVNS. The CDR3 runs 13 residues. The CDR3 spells CASSDRGHDEQYF. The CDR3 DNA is TGTGCCAGCAGTGACAGGGGGCATGACGAGCAGTACTTC.

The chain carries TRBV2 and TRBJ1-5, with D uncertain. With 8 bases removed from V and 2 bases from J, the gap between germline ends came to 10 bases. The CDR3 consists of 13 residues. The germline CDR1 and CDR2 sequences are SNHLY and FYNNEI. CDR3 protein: CASRGFGNQPQHF. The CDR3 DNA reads TGTGCCAGCCGGGGTTTTGGCAATCAGCCCCAGCATTTT.

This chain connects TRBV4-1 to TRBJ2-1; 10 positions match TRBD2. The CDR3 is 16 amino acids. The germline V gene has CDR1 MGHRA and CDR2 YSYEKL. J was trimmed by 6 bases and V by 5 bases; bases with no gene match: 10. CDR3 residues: CASSTRKRGGGNEQFF. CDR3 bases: TGCGCCAGCAGCACACGAAAGCGGGGGGGCGGCAATGAGCAGTTCTTC.

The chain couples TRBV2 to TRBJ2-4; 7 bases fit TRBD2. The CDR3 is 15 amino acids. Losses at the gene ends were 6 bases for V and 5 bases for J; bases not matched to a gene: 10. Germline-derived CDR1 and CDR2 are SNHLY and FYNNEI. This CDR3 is CASRPGLTTENIQYF. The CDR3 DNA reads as TGTGCCAGCAGGCCGGGACTAACGACCGAAAACATTCAGTACTTC.

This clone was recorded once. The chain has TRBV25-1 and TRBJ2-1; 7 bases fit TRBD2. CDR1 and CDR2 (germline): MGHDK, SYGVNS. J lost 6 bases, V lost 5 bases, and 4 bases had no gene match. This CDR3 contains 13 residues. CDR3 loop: CASSIPGGNEQFF. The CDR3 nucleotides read TGTGCCAGCAGTATACCGGGAGGCAATGAGCAGTTCTTC.

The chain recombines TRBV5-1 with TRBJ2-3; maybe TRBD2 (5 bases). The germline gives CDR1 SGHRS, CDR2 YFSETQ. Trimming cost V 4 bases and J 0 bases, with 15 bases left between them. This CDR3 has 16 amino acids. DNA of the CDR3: TGCGCCAGCAGCCCCATTATTCGGACTAGCACAGATACGCAGTATTTT. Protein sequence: CASSPIIRTSTDTQYF.

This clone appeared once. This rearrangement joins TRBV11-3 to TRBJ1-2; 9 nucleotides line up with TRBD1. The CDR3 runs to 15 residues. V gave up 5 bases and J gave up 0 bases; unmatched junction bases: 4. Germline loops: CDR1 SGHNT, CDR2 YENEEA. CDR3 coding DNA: TGTGCCAGCAGCCCCGGGACAGGGTCTAACTATGGCTACACCTTC. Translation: CASSPGTGSNYGYTF.

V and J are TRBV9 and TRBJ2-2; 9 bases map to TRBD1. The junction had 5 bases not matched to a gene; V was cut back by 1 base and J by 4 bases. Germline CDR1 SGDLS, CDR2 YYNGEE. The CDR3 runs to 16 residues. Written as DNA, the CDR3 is TGTGCCAGCAGCGTATGGGGACAGGGAGGCACCGGGGAGCTGTTTTTT. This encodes CASSVWGQGGTGELFF.

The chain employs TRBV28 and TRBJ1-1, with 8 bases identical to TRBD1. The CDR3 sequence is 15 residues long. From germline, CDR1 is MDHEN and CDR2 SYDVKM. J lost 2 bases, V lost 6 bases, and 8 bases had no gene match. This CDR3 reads CASRRATGVNTEAFF. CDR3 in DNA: TGTGCCAGCAGGCGGGCGACAGGGGTCAACACTGAAGCTTTCTTT.

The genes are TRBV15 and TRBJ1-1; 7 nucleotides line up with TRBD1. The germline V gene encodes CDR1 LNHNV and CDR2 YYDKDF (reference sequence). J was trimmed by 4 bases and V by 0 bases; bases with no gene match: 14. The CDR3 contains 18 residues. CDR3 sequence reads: CATSREATGARWGTEAFF. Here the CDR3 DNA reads TGTGCCACCAGCAGAGAGGCTACAGGGGCCCGCTGGGGCACTGAAGCTTTCTTT.

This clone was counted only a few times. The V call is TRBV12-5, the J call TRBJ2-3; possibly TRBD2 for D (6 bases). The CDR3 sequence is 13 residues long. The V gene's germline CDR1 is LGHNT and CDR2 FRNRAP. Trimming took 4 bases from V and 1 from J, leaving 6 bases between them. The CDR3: CASGSGGTDTQYF. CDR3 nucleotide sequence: TGTGCTAGTGGTTCGGGAGGCACAGATACGCAGTATTTT. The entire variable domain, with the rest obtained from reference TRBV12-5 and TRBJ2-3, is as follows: DARVTQTPRHKVTEMGQEVTMRCQPILGHNTVFWYRQTMMQGLELLAYFRNRAPLDDSGMPKDRFSAEMPDATLATLKIQPSEPRDSAVYFCASGSGGTDTQYFGPGTRLTVL.

The CDR3 nucleotides read TGCAGCGTCCTACCCCAAGGAACAGGGTTGGGCTATGGCTACACCTTC. Translated, it gives CSVLPQGTGLGYGYTF. V is TRBV29-1 and J is TRBJ1-2; D is possibly TRBD1 (6 bases). V lost 6 bases to trimming and J lost 4 bases, with 24 bases between them. Germline V gene sequence: CDR1 SQVTM, CDR2 ANQGSEA. The CDR3 has 16 residues.

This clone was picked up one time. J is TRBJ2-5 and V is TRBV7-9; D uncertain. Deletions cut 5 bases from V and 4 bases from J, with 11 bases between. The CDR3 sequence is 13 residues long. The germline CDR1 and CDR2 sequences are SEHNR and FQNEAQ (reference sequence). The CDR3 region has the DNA TGTGCCAGCAGCACCCCATCGGGAGAGACCCAGTACTTC. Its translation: CASSTPSGETQYF.

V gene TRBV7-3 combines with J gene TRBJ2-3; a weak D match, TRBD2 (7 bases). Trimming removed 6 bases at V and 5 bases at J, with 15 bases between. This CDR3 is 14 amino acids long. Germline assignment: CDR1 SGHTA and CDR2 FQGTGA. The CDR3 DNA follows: TGTGCCAGCAGTCGAGGGGGGGCAGGAGATACGCAGTATTTT. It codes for CASSRGGAGDTQYF.

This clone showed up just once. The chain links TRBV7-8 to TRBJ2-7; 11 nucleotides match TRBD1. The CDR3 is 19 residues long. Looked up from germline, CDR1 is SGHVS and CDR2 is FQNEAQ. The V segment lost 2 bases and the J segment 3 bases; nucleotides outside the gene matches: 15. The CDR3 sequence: CASSLMWGQGDLTGYEQYF. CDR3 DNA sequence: TGTGCCAGCAGCTTAATGTGGGGACAGGGGGACCTCACAGGCTACGAGCAGTACTTC.

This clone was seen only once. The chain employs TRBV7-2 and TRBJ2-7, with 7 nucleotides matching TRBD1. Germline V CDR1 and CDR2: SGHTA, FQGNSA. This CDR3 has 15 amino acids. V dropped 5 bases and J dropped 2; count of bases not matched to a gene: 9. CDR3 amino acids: CASSLGPGQPYEQYF. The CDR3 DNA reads TGTGCCAGCAGCCTCGGTCCGGGACAGCCCTACGAGCAGTACTTC. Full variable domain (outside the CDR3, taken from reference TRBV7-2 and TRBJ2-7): GAGVSQSPSNKVTEKGKDVELRCDPISGHTALYWYRQSLGQGLEFLIYFQGNSAPDKSGLPSDRFSAERTGGSVSTLTIQRTQQEDSAVYLCASSLGPGQPYEQYFGPGTRLTVT.

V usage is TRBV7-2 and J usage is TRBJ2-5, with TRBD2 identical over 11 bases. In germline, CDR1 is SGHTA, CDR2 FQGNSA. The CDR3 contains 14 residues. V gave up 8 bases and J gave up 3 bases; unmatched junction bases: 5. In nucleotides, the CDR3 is TGTGCCAGCGGGGTGGGACTAGCGGAAGAGACCCAGTACTTC. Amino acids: CASGVGLAEETQYF.

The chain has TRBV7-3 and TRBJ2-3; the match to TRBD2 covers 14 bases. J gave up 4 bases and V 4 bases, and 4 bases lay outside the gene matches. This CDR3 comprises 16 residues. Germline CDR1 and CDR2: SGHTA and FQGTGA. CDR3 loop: CASSSGLAGAADTQYF. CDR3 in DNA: TGTGCCAGCAGCTCGGGACTAGCGGGGGCCGCAGATACGCAGTATTTT.

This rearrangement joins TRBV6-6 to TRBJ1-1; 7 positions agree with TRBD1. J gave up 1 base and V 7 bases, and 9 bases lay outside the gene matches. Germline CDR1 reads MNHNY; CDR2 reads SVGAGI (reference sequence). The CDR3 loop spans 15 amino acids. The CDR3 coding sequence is TGTGCCAGCATCCAAGCCAGACAGGGGAACACTGAAGCTTTCTTT. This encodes CASIQARQGNTEAFF.

As DNA, the CDR3 is TGTGCCAGCAGCCCTGGAGCCGGATCCTACGAGCAGTACTTC. This translates into CASSPGAGSYEQYF. The chain recombines TRBV5-4 with TRBJ2-7; D ambiguous. Per germline, CDR1 SGHNT and CDR2 YYREEE (reference sequence). The CDR3 has 14 amino acids. Trimming took off 4 bases at V and 1 base at J, with 12 bases between the two ends.